This entry lists 18 T cell receptor beta chains sequenced from one sample in a study of shared clonotypes between healthy human individuals. Measured with immunoSEQ multiplex PCR; TCRdb has only the in-frame clones, and not every one. The sample has a few hundred thousand clones, 97% seen once. The sample comprised naive CD4+ T cells sorted from blood. As for subset: CD45RA+ positively selected. The receptors were sampled from a woman in her 30s in good health.

CDR3 region: CSAWNWDGYTF. DNA for the CDR3: TGCAGTGCTTGGAATTGGGATGGCTACACCTTC. This chain links TRBV20-1 with TRBJ1-2, with D unresolved. The length of the CDR3 is 11 residues. Trimming removed 5 bases at V and 6 bases at J, with 10 bases between. CDR1 DFQATT and CDR2 SNEGSKA come from the germline V gene (reference sequence).

This clone was detected only a few times. This sequence joins TRBV2 and TRBJ2-7; no reliable D call. V dropped 8 bases and J dropped 3 bases, with 11 bases sitting between them. Germline values: CDR1 SNHLY, CDR2 FYNNEI. The CDR3 spans 12 residues. The CDR3 loop is CASRRADYEQYF. The DNA for the CDR3 is TGTGCCAGCCGTCGGGCAGACTACGAGCAGTACTTC. The whole variable domain, filled in from reference TRBV2 and TRBJ2-7, reads EPEVTQTPSHQVTQMGQEVILRCVPISNHLYFYWYRQILGQKVEFLVSFYNNEISEKSEIFDDQFSVERPDGSNFTLKIRSTKLEDSAMYFCASRRADYEQYFGPGTRLTVT.

With respect to this clone: The identical CDR3 is also encoded by other nucleotide sequences in the sample. This rearrangement joins TRBV6-1 to TRBJ2-5; no firm D call. The V end was cut by 0 bases, the J end by 4 bases, with 6 bases between. Germline V lookup: CDR1 MNHNS, CDR2 SASEGT. This CDR3 has 13 residues. The CDR3 region has the DNA TGTGCCAGCAGTGAAGCGCTTGGAGAGACCCAGTACTTC. It yields the protein CASSEALGETQYF.

The chain has TRBV2 and TRBJ2-2; 8 bases line up with TRBD2. The CDR3 runs to 17 residues. Trimming cost V 4 bases and J 0 bases; bases outside gene matches: 7. The V gene's germline CDR1 is SNHLY and CDR2 FYNNEI. In nucleotides, the CDR3 is TGTGCCAGCAGTGCCTCTAGCGGGCCTGCGAACACCGGGGAGCTGTTTTTT. Translation: CASSASSGPANTGELFF.

The chain employs TRBV7-9 and TRBJ2-1; TRBD2 might be the D (5 bases). The CDR3 is 17 residues long. Looked up from germline, CDR1 is SEHNR and CDR2 is FQNEAQ (reference sequence). V dropped 3 bases and J dropped 2 bases, with 17 bases sitting between them. CDR3 sequence (DNA): TGTGCCAGCAGCTTTCGGTGGGAGAGTCGCGCCTACAATGAGCAGTTCTTC. Its translation: CASSFRWESRAYNEQFF. The variable domain in full, with the rest retrieved from reference TRBV7-9 and TRBJ2-1, is DTGVSQNPRHKITKRGQNVTFRCDPISEHNRLYWYRQTLGQGPEFLTYFQNEAQLEKSRLLSDRFSAERPKGSFSTLEIQRTEQGDSAMYLCASSFRWESRAYNEQFFGPGTRLTVL.

The J gene is TRBJ2-3, the V gene TRBV5-4; no definite D call. V was pared by 1 base and J by 5 bases, with 14 bases between. From germline, CDR1 is SGHNT and CDR2 YYREEE (reference sequence). The CDR3 spans 15 residues. The CDR3 is CASSLMGARLDTQYF. The DNA for the CDR3 is TGTGCCAGCAGCTTGATGGGCGCCCGGTTAGATACGCAGTATTTT.

Comment on this clone: Other DNA sequences of this sample code for an identical CDR3. The genes are TRBV7-9 and TRBJ2-3; D is ambiguous. Trimming pared 5 bases from V and 4 bases from J, leaving 16 bases between. The germline V gene has CDR1 SEHNR and CDR2 FQNEAQ (reference sequence). This CDR3 has 15 amino acids. This CDR3 reads CASSATGWDSDTQYF. DNA of the CDR3: TGTGCCAGCAGCGCCACTGGGTGGGATTCAGATACGCAGTATTTT.

The V gene is TRBV10-2, the J gene TRBJ2-7, with D perhaps being TRBD1 or TRBD2 (5 bases each). CDR3 length equals 16 residues. V shed 8 bases and J shed 5 bases, with 25 bases lying between them. Per germline, CDR1 WSHSY and CDR2 SAAADI. CDR3 loop: CASHRDHPPKAHEQYF. DNA of the CDR3: TGCGCCAGCCACCGGGACCACCCTCCGAAAGCCCACGAGCAGTACTTC.

This clone was detected only once. The V call is TRBV6-1, the J call TRBJ2-7; 9 nucleotides match TRBD1. Germline V gene lookup returns CDR1 MNHNS and CDR2 SASEGT. The CDR3 length is 14 residues. V was pared by 8 bases and J by 2 bases, with 7 bases of the junction left unmatched. CDR3 DNA sequence: TGTGCCAGCGAACCGGGACAGGGAACCTACGAGCAGTACTTC. Amino acid sequence: CASEPGQGTYEQYF.

A note on this clone: The sample has other DNA sequences that encode this CDR3 too. V and J are TRBV6-5 and TRBJ1-1; a possible D gene is TRBD1 (5 bases). Germline lookup yields CDR1 MNHEY and CDR2 SVGAGI. The CDR3 sequence is 14 residues long. V lost 0 bases and J lost 1, with 6 bases in between. The DNA of the CDR3 is TGTGCCAGCAGTTACTCGAGGGGGAACACTGAAGCTTTCTTT. This sequence encodes CASSYSRGNTEAFF.

The chain has TRBV29-1 and TRBJ1-5; weak D call: TRBD1 (5 bases). The CDR3 has 14 residues. Trimming shortened V by 4 bases and J by 5 bases, and 15 bases separated the two germline ends. From germline, CDR1 is SQVTM and CDR2 ANQGSEA. The CDR3 coding sequence is TGCAGCGTTGCATGGGGGGGGTCCGATCAGCCCCAGCATTTT. Translating it yields CSVAWGGSDQPQHF.

This rearrangement joins TRBV18 to TRBJ2-1; the D is unclear. CDR1 and CDR2 (germline): KGHSH, LQKENI. Trimming took off 0 bases at V and 5 bases at J, with 17 bases between the two ends. The length of the CDR3 is 17 residues. CDR3 protein: CASSPPYQLDFNNEQFF. The CDR3 coding sequence is TGTGCCAGCTCACCACCGTACCAGCTAGACTTCAACAATGAGCAGTTCTTC.

The rearrangement joins TRBV5-4 to TRBJ2-7, with D unresolved. V lost 1 base and J 2 bases, leaving 10 bases between the germline ends. Germline loops: CDR1 SGHNT, CDR2 YYREEE (reference sequence). The CDR3 runs to 14 residues. Here the CDR3 DNA reads TGTGCCAGCAGCTTGAAGTCTCCGCCCTACGAGCAGTACTTC. Translated: CASSLKSPPYEQYF. Full variable domain (rest looked up from reference TRBV5-4 and TRBJ2-7): ETGVTQSPTHLIKTRGQQVTLRCSSQSGHNTVSWYQQALGQGPQFIFQYYREEENGRGNFPPRFSGLQFPNYSSELNVNALELDDSALYLCASSLKSPPYEQYFGPGTRLTVT.

The rearrangement links TRBV4-2 to TRBJ2-5; 10 bases align to TRBD2. Germline V CDR1 and CDR2: LGHNA, YNFKEQ. V shed 4 bases, J shed 4 bases, and the junction held 6 bases outside the gene matches. The CDR3 spans 15 residues. CDR3 sequence (DNA): TGTGCCAGCAGCCTTACTAGCGGGATGGGAGAGACCCAGTACTTC. Translation gives CASSLTSGMGETQYF.

The chain carries TRBV10-3 and TRBJ1-1; D not resolved. The CDR3 extends over 13 amino acids. CDR1 is ENHRY and CDR2 is SYGVKD in the germline V gene. Trimming pared 9 bases from V and 2 bases from J, leaving 13 bases between. The CDR3 region is CAMRPLPNTEAFF. CDR3 DNA sequence: TGTGCCATGCGTCCATTGCCCAACACTGAAGCTTTCTTT.

This sequence joins TRBV5-4 and TRBJ2-5; D uncertain. The CDR3 spans 13 residues. The ends were cut back, 3 bases at V and 5 bases at J, with 11 bases in the middle. Germline CDR1 and CDR2: SGHNT and YYREEE (reference sequence). CDR3 DNA: TGTGCCAGCAGCTCCCGACCGTTGGAGACCCAGTACTTC. Translation: CASSSRPLETQYF.

J is TRBJ2-2 and V is TRBV19; maybe TRBD2 (5 bases). V was shortened by 6 bases and J by 2 bases, with 16 bases between the two germline ends. This CDR3 spans 16 amino acids. Germline CDR1 reads LNHDA; CDR2 reads SQIVND (reference sequence). CDR3 residues: CASRQGRLTNTGELFF. The DNA of the CDR3 is TGTGCCAGTAGACAAGGGAGACTAACAAACACCGGGGAGCTGTTTTTT.

The chain joins TRBV23-1 to TRBJ2-6, with D possibly being TRBD1 (6 bases). TRBV23-1 falls under the ORF class, with uncertain function. CDR3 length equals 16 residues. Trimming pared 4 bases from V and 0 bases from J, leaving 10 bases between. CDR3 amino acids: CASSPPDSSGANVLTF. In DNA form, the CDR3 reads TGCGCCAGCAGTCCGCCGGACAGCTCTGGGGCCAACGTCCTGACTTTC.